The 26 T cell receptor beta chains given below trace back to one sample, sequenced in a study of Graves' ophthalmopathy and Graves' hyperthyroidism (dated by TCRdb to the late 2010s). Instrument used: Illumina HiSeq 2000. For repertoire sequencing, TCR beta CDR3 regions were amplified from RNA transcripts. HTBI primers and the Qiagen OneStep RT-PCR kit were used in a first-round RT-PCR, which was followed by a second-round multiplex PCR, size selection and purification. TCRdb trimmed public reads at Q25 via fastp, called clones via MiXCR and kept in-frame beta chains. Rows matching on CDR3 protein sequence are summarized as one entry with the most common DNA and genes. The sample table contains around 590,000 distinct CDR3 sequences; only one count was recorded for less than 40% of them. 4% to 5% of the sample is held by the ten biggest clonotypes. Sequencing was done on a sample of peripheral blood or thyroid tissue (not recorded which). The source of these receptors is an adult man with Graves' hyperthyroidism.

As to this clonotype: A much larger clone lies one base from this, so it may be a read error. The rearrangement joins TRBV25-1 to TRBJ1-2, with D unclear. CDR3 length: 14 residues. Looked up from germline, CDR1 is MGHDK and CDR2 is SYGVNS. The CDR3 bases are TGTGCCGGCAGTTACTCGGAAAGGGCCCGAGGCTACACCTTC. Amino acid sequence: CAGSYSERARGYTF.

The chain carries TRBV10-3 and TRBJ1-5; D gene uncertain. Trimming shortened V by 2 bases and J by 4 bases, and 18 bases separated the two germline ends. In germline, CDR1 is ENHRY, CDR2 SYGVKD. CDR3 length: 17 residues. CDR3 nucleotides: TGTGCCATCAGTGAGGAAAGGACCGCACCCCCAAATCAGCCCCAGCATTTT. It codes for CAISEERTAPPNQPQHF.

The V call is TRBV5-1, the J call TRBJ1-5; the D gene is possibly TRBD1 (6 bases). The V end was cut by 0 bases, the J end by 2 bases, with 9 bases between. The V gene's germline CDR1 is SGHRS and CDR2 YFSETQ. The CDR3 spans 15 residues. The CDR3 spells CASSLAGAGNQPQHF. Here the CDR3 DNA reads TGCGCCAGCAGCTTGGCAGGGGCCGGCAATCAGCCCCAGCATTTT.

The chain employs TRBV29-1 and TRBJ2-6, with 8 bases that match TRBD2. Trimming removed 4 bases from V and 16 bases from J; junction bases left unmatched: 6. Germline V gene sequence: CDR1 SQVTM, CDR2 ANQGSEA. There are 11 residues in the CDR3. CDR3 sequence reads: CSVAVASGLTF. DNA for the CDR3: TGCAGCGTTGCGGTGGCTAGCGGGCTGACTTTC.

This clonotype was seen only a few times. The chain couples TRBV5-6 to TRBJ2-6; 8 bases match TRBD1. The CDR3 is 16 residues long. CDR1 and CDR2 (germline): SGHDT, YYEEEE. Trimming at V came to 0 bases and at J to 3 bases, leaving 2 bases not matched to a gene. The CDR3 DNA is TGTGCCAGCAGCTTGGCCGACAGGGGTGGGGCCAACGTCCTGACTTTC. It codes for CASSLADRGGANVLTF.

V and J are TRBV7-8 and TRBJ2-5, with D perhaps matching TRBD1 or TRBD2 (5 bases each). Trimming cost V 5 bases and J 9 bases, with 13 bases left between them. The length of the CDR3 is 12 residues. Germline V gene data show CDR1 as SGHVS and CDR2 as FQNEAQ. CDR3 sequence: CASSPRVGAQYF. The CDR3 DNA reads as TGTGCCAGCAGCCCGAGGGTGGGGGCCCAGTACTTC.

This rearrangement joins TRBV7-2 to TRBJ1-5; D possibly corresponds to TRBD1 (6 bases). The germline V gene has CDR1 SGHTA and CDR2 FQGNSA. Deletions cut 1 base from V and 2 bases from J, with 15 bases between. The CDR3 is made up of 17 amino acids. The CDR3 here is CASSLGGSGGGNQPQHF. In DNA form, the CDR3 reads TGTGCCAGCAGCTTAGGTGGTAGCGGGGGCGGCAATCAGCCCCAGCATTTT.

There are many counts of this clonotype. This sequence joins TRBV4-1 and TRBJ1-4; 9 bases line up with TRBD1. The V gene's germline CDR1 is MGHRA and CDR2 YSYEKL. Germline trimming cut 3 bases from V and 8 bases from J; bases unmatched to any gene: 4. This CDR3 has 14 amino acids. The CDR3 sequence is CASSHRTGDEKLFF. CDR3 nucleotide sequence: TGCGCCAGCAGCCACCGGACAGGGGACGAAAAACTGTTTTTT.

A remark on this clonotype: This clone may be a read error of a much larger clone one base away. The CDR3 loop is CASSADPSHEQYF. The CDR3 DNA reads TGTGCCAGCAGTGCCGACCCGTCCCACGAGCAGTACTTC. This sequence joins TRBV25-1 and TRBJ2-7; D is undetermined. V was clipped by 4 bases and J by 5 bases, with 12 bases between them. Germline V gene data show CDR1 as MGHDK and CDR2 as SYGVNS. CDR3 length equals 13 residues.

The V call is TRBV20-1, the J call TRBJ2-7; TRBD2 agrees at 7 bases. The CDR3 has 21 amino acids. CDR1 is DFQATT and CDR2 is SNEGSKA in the germline V gene (reference sequence). The trim removed 1 base at V and 0 bases at J, leaving 24 bases unmatched. CDR3 protein: CSARVIGGSTSRGRSSYEQYF. In DNA form, the CDR3 reads TGCAGTGCTAGAGTAATCGGGGGATCGACTAGCCGAGGAAGGAGCTCCTACGAGCAGTACTTC.

This clonotype was counted at least ten times. The CDR3 protein is CSARERTQGRPYEQYF. The DNA for the CDR3 is TGCAGTGCTAGAGAGCGGACGCAGGGGCGCCCCTACGAGCAGTACTTC. The chain carries TRBV20-1 and TRBJ2-7, with a weak D call TRBD1 (6 bases). Trimming left V 0 bases short and J 2 bases short, with 17 bases between. The CDR3 spans 16 residues. CDR1 is DFQATT and CDR2 is SNEGSKA in the germline V gene (reference sequence).

A few counts support this clonotype. The V and J genes are TRBV19 and TRBJ2-3; 12 bases map to TRBD2. Germline V gene lookup returns CDR1 LNHDA and CDR2 SQIVND (reference sequence). The ends lost 1 base at V and 6 bases at J; junction bases unmatched: 2. The CDR3 extends over 15 amino acids. CDR3 sequence reads: CASSIGLAGADTQYF. The CDR3 bases are TGTGCCAGTAGTATAGGACTAGCGGGAGCGGATACGCAGTATTTT.

V and J are TRBV29-1 and TRBJ1-1; D is possibly TRBD1 (5 bases). CDR3 length equals 12 residues. The V end lost 8 bases, the J end lost 0 bases, and 10 bases lay between the germline ends. Germline V gives CDR1 SQVTM, CDR2 ANQGSEA. CDR3 sequence (DNA): TGCAGCTTCCGGGGCATGAACACTGAAGCTTTCTTT. This sequence encodes CSFRGMNTEAFF.

Regarding this clonotype: At one end the junction does not follow the germline gene, possibly because of a read error. The J gene is TRBJ1-1, the V gene TRBV2; D may be TRBD1 (6 bases). Germline V gives CDR1 SNHLY, CDR2 FYNNEI. The CDR3 spans 13 residues. The CDR3 loop is CASSLSRDTGAFF. The CDR3 DNA reads TGTGCCAGCAGTTTATCCAGGGACACTGGAGCTTTCTTT. Combining the CDR3 with reference TRBV2 and TRBJ1-1 gives the whole variable domain EPEVTQTPSHQVTQMGQEVILRCVPISNHLYFYWYRQILGQKVEFLVSFYNNEISEKSEIFDDQFSVERPDGSNFTLKIRSTKLEDSAMYFCASSLSRDTGAFFGQGTRLTVV.

This clonotype appeared many times. The genes are TRBV16 and TRBJ1-1, with D maybe TRBD1 (5 bases). Germline CDR1 is KGHSY and CDR2 is FQNENV. The CDR3 consists of 14 residues. V shed 0 bases and J shed 5 bases, with 10 bases lying between them. CDR3 sequence reads: CASSQSWQGTEAFF. The CDR3 nucleotides are TGTGCCAGCAGCCAATCCTGGCAGGGAACTGAAGCTTTCTTT.

Many counts were recorded for this clonotype. V and J are TRBV24-1 and TRBJ1-5, with 9 bases that match TRBD1. V shed 5 bases, J shed 2 bases, and the junction held 6 bases outside the gene matches. The V gene's germline CDR1 is KGHDR and CDR2 SFDVKD. The CDR3 has 16 amino acids. The CDR3 coding sequence is TGTGCCACCAGTGGGACACAGGGGGCTGGCAATCAGCCCCAGCATTTT. The encoded protein is CATSGTQGAGNQPQHF.

The chain joins TRBV27 to TRBJ2-5; D unclear. Germline V lookup: CDR1 MNHEY, CDR2 SMNVEV (reference sequence). V was shortened by 1 base and J by 5 bases, with 17 bases between the two germline ends. The CDR3 is 16 residues long. The DNA of the CDR3 is TGTGCCAGCAGTTTATATTGGGCGTCGGGTTTTGAGACCCAGTACTTC. Translating it yields CASSLYWASGFETQYF.

This clonotype was observed many times. The rearrangement joins TRBV28 to TRBJ1-2, with TRBD1 matching over 8 bases. This CDR3 is 13 amino acids long. With 7 bases clipped from V and 3 bases from J, the junction kept 4 bases outside the gene matches. Germline assignment: CDR1 MDHEN and CDR2 SYDVKM. CDR3 nucleotides: TGTGCCAGCATCCAGACAGGGGACTATGGCTACACCTTC. Its protein product is CASIQTGDYGYTF.

This clonotype was seen a handful of times. The chain combines TRBV7-9 with TRBJ1-1; 10 positions match TRBD1. CDR1 and CDR2 (germline): SEHNR, FQNEAQ (reference sequence). V lost 1 base to trimming and J lost 4 bases; unmatched junction nucleotides: 9. The CDR3 length is 17 residues. Written as DNA, the CDR3 is TGTGCCAGCAGCTTAGGACAGGGGGCGACCAGGGGCACTGAAGCTTTCTTT. Translation gives CASSLGQGATRGTEAFF.

The chain carries TRBV7-9 and TRBJ1-2, with D possibly TRBD1 on 6 matching bases. The CDR3 sequence is 15 residues long. The germline V gene encodes CDR1 SEHNR and CDR2 FQNEAQ (reference sequence). Trimming shortened V by 1 base and J by 5 bases, and 14 bases separated the two germline ends. CDR3 sequence (DNA): TGTGCCAGCAGCTTAGAAGTTTGGACAGAATATGGCTACACCTTC. Encoded protein: CASSLEVWTEYGYTF.

This clonotype showed up many times. The chain is built from TRBV19 and TRBJ2-7, with D perhaps TRBD1 (5 bases). V dropped 4 bases and J dropped 0 bases, with 7 bases sitting between them. The CDR3 length is 13 residues. The germline gives CDR1 LNHDA, CDR2 SQIVND (reference sequence). For the CDR3, the DNA is TGTGCCAGTAGTACAGGACACTCCTACGAGCAGTACTTC. It codes for CASSTGHSYEQYF.

The chain recombines TRBV7-9 with TRBJ2-7, with 9 bases fitting TRBD2. Looked up from germline, CDR1 is SEHNR and CDR2 is FQNEAQ (reference sequence). J gave up 3 bases and V 2 bases, and 2 bases lay outside the gene matches. The CDR3 consists of 14 residues. The CDR3 nucleotides are TGTGCCAGCAGCTTACGCGGGGGGGACTACGAGCAGTACTTC. Its protein is CASSLRGGDYEQYF.

The chain links TRBV6-2 or TRBV6-3 to TRBJ1-5, with TRBD1 as a possible D gene (5 bases). The CDR3 covers 16 residues. The V end was cut by 5 bases, the J end by 0 bases, with 14 bases between. CDR1 is MNHEY, CDR2 SVGEGT, per germline. The CDR3 reads CASSDFFGGSNQPQHF. The CDR3 nucleotides read TGTGCCAGCAGTGACTTCTTCGGGGGTAGCAATCAGCCCCAGCATTTT.

This clonotype showed up many times. This chain connects TRBV11-3 to TRBJ2-2; TRBD2 is a possible D gene (6 bases). The V end lost 5 bases, the J end lost 0 bases, and 13 bases lay between the germline ends. CDR3 size: 16 residues. CDR1 SGHNT and CDR2 YENEEA come from the germline V gene. Here the CDR3 DNA reads TGTGCCAGCAGCGAGGGAGGTAACGCGAACACCGGGGAGCTGTTTTTT. Translating it yields CASSEGGNANTGELFF. The full variable domain, its missing parts supplied by reference TRBV11-3 and TRBJ2-2, is EAGVVQSPRYKIIEKKQPVAFWCNPISGHNTLYWYLQNLGQGPELLIRYENEEAVDDSQLPKDRFSAERLKGVDSTLKIQPAELGDSAVYLCASSEGGNANTGELFFGEGSRLTVL.

This clonotype was recorded at least ten times. The chain recombines TRBV20-1 with TRBJ1-2; the D is unclear. CDR3 length equals 13 residues. Germline V gene lookup returns CDR1 DFQATT and CDR2 SNEGSKA (reference sequence). The germline V and J ends were trimmed by 1 base and 6 bases, with 12 bases remaining between them. The DNA of the CDR3 is TGCAGTGCTAGAGGAATCGATATAGATGGCTACACCTTC. Its translation: CSARGIDIDGYTF.

J is TRBJ1-2 and V is TRBV10-3; TRBD1 agrees at 7 bases. V shed 7 bases, J shed 3 bases, and the junction held 8 bases outside the gene matches. The CDR3 covers 14 residues. Germline V gene lookup returns CDR1 ENHRY and CDR2 SYGVKD. The CDR3 DNA is TGTGCCATCAACCCTGGAACAGGGGACTATGGCTACACCTTC. This gives the protein CAINPGTGDYGYTF.